This TCR beta chain was recorded in a study of blood T cell repertoires in COVID-19. In the study overall: The analysed material was cDNA or gDNA that came from T cells, B-cell-depleted T cells, or PBMCs.

In the study's own analysis: Reference gene primer amplification in the assay estimated nucleated cell counts. Only in-frame clones appear in the TCRdb table, and some are missing; sequencing was by immunoSEQ multiplex PCR. V and J calls and clone size are copied from that table; D and trimming were computed from the DNA. The table lists tens of thousands of clones, less than 95% of them singletons. As to this clone: The junction and the germline gene differ at one end; a read error may be behind it.

CDR1 is SQVTM, CDR2 ANQGSEA, per germline. This CDR3 comprises 10 residues. The V and J genes are TRBV29-1 and TRBJ2-1, with 9 bases matching TRBD1. This receptor was obtained from a human donor with active COVID-19. The donor label of this sample is uncertain. The sample was peripheral blood. The CDR3 region is CSVGTGLTIF. The CDR3 DNA follows: TGCAGCGTAGGGACAGGGCTTACAATCTTC.